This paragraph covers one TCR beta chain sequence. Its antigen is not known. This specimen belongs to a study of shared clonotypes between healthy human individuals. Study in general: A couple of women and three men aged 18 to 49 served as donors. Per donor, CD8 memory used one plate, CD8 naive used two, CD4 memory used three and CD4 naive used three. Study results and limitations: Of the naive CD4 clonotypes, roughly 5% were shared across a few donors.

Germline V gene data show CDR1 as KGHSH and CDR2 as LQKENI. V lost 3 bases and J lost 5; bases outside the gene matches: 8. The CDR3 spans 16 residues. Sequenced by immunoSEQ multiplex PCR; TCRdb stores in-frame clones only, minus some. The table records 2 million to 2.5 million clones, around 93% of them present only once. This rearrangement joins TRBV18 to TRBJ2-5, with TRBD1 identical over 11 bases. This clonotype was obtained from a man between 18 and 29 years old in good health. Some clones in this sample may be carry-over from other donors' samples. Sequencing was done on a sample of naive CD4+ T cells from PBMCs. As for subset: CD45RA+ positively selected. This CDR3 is CASSPAGTGGPETQYF. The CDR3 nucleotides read TGTGCCAGCTCACCCGCCGGGACAGGGGGTCCCGAGACCCAGTACTTC.